This T cell receptor beta chain was retrieved from a study of identical twins. This clonotype was seen more than once but under ten times. Each CDR3 protein gets one entry after TCRdb re-called the 5' RACE reads with MiXCR. Of over 200,000 distinct CDR3 sequences detected, 6.5% appear once; the ten largest clones hold about 14%. The CDR3 runs 15 residues. CDR1 is MNHEY, CDR2 SVGAGI, per germline. The V and J ends lost 4 bases and 6 bases respectively, with 15 bases between them. This sample also appeared in a second study, on T cells expressing NK-cell markers. That paper states: The authors sequenced eight donors, of whom seven were HCMV-seropositive and one was seronegative. Several experiments employed an anti-gamma-delta TCR antibody to confine sorting to alpha-beta TCR T cells.

The genes are TRBV6-5 and TRBJ2-2; D perhaps matches TRBD1 (6 bases). The sample comprised CD8+ T cells sorted from blood. The TCR comes from a woman aged 18-29 years in good health. DNA of the CDR3: TGTGCCAGCAGTTCCCCTGATACAGGGCCCGGGGAGCTGTTTTTT. As protein: CASSSPDTGPGELFF.